This T cell receptor (beta chain) derives from a study of blood T cells in healthy people across ages. Germline V gene sequence: CDR1 MDHEN, CDR2 SYDVKM. The V gene lost 8 bases and the J gene lost 5 bases, with 12 bases spanning the gap. CDR3 size: 12 residues. PCR was performed a second time for about 7 to 12 cycles using a sample-barcoded 5' primer and a J-beta primer mix. From the 5' RACE reads, TCRdb called clonotypes with MiXCR, one entry per CDR3 protein. The table records about 1 million distinct CDR3 sequences, 40% to 50% of them present only once. The amount of total RNA extracted per sample was at least 6 micrograms.

The receptor's source is a woman aged 55-70 years in good health. The chain couples TRBV28 to TRBJ1-1; possibly TRBD1 for D (5 bases). Sample: blood. The CDR3 is CASGGVWTEAFF. The CDR3 region has the DNA TGTGCCAGCGGAGGGGTTTGGACTGAAGCTTTCTTT.